This TCR beta chain was found in a study of beta chain features in type 1 diabetes (dated by TCRdb to the late 2010s). Concerning the study at large: No differences in mean age, gender distribution, total cell number or subset yield were found between patients and healthy donors. A total of 107,917,701 sorted cells were examined across all samples, and RNA yield correlated strongly with the number of cells per subset. In the study, TCRB repertoires of sorted circulating CD4+ T cell subsets from recently diagnosed type 1 diabetes patients were compared with those of matched healthy donors. Regulatory and stem cell-like memory subsets were obtained from only 8 patients and about 8 healthy donors, while naive and central memory subsets were obtained from all 30 or so donors.

From cysteine to phenylalanine, the CDR3 is 17 amino acids long. CDR3 DNA only is kept here, 51 bases in frame from base 1. Ends trimmed: V by 2 bases, J by 2 bases; bases unmatched to a gene: 6. Each donor gave one peripheral blood draw, averaging about 120 mL, which was collected into heparinised tubes. A BD FACSAria II and a panel including CD45RO, CCR7, CD25, CD127, CD95 and CD27 were used to sort naive, central memory, regulatory and stem cell-like memory CD4+ T cells. Purity was above 98% for every sorted population. PBMCs were separated immediately by Lymphoprep density gradient centrifugation and were stained directly, without being cultured. So that batch effects would be minimized, each experiment stained and sorted samples in pairs, pairing one healthy donor with one patient. The High Capacity cDNA Reverse Transcription Kit was used to reverse transcribe all of the isolated RNA, meaning that expressed TCRB transcripts were what got sequenced. Naive, central memory and regulatory T cell samples underwent deep immunoSEQ sequencing, averaging roughly 3.4 million total reads per sample. Sorted cells were lysed in RLT buffer, and RNA was extracted using DNase-treated RNeasy Micro or Mini kits according to cell number. To prevent cross-contamination, every cell subset was processed on its own, while patient and healthy donor samples were processed together. TCRB sequences were amplified from cDNA with the immunoSEQ multiplex PCR, producing 87-bp fragments spanning the CDR3 region. Sequencing of the amplicons was performed on the Illumina HiSeq platform. The original pipeline was this. PCR bias was computationally corrected using synthetic template baselines, reads within Hamming distance 2 were collapsed, and singletons that could not be merged were discarded. Reads were aligned to IMGT to assign V, D and J genes, CDR3 length, and insertions or deletions at six rearrangement sites. Within each subset, clonotype counts were normalized to sorted cell number, and only after that were true diversity and Gini coefficients computed with the tcR R package. The overlap coefficient, calculated on TCRB nucleotide sequences, was used to measure repertoire sharing. Out-of-frame TCRB sequences from naive cells were analyzed as a proxy for the pre-selection repertoire. The clones in this table, taken by TCRdb from immuneACCESS, are in-frame only. Not every clone is retained; where verified, under half of the shortfall comes from an unresolved V gene, and the cause of the rest is unknown. The DNA gave D and trimming, while V, J and clone size come from that table. The sample data list around 280,000 clones, and around 16% of these were observed just once. The ten most abundant clones make up 0.015% to 0.017% of the sample.

Results and caveats for the whole study, not just this receptor: PCR may preferentially amplify shorter templates, but because patient and control samples were amplified and corrected together, any resulting skew would affect both groups equally. Because cDNA rather than genomic DNA was sequenced, highly expressing activated cells could have been over-represented, although no difference in activation and CD3 levels was found between groups. HLA sub-analyses involved small numbers of individuals, so any influence of HLA type on TCRB rearrangement remained unresolved. At VDJ recombination sites, type 1 diabetes patients had fewer insertions and more deleted nucleotides, which implies abnormalities in thymic rearrangement. A moderate but significant shortening of TCRB CDR3 length was observed in type 1 diabetes patients in all four CD4+ subsets. Naive, central memory and regulatory TCRB repertoires appeared to be more similar among patients than among healthy donors.

With respect to this clone: No cognate antigen has been identified for it. Base qualities are not provided; no much larger clone lies one nucleotide away.

The receptor comes from a man younger than 35 with type 1 diabetes. Sequenced: naive CD4+ T cells from blood. Taken with the paper, the label for cell subset or site translates to: true naive CD4+ T cells. The sequence joins TRBV23-1 to TRBJ1-2; 12 bases in the junction line up with TRBD1. TRBV23-1 is filed as an ORF, its function uncertain. The nucleotide sequence reads as follows: TGCGCCAGCAGTCAAAGGGGGGGACAGGGGGCGAACTATGGCTACACCTTC. Its protein is CASSQRGGQGANYGYTF.